Each of the 13 T cell receptor beta chains below was sequenced from the same sample in a study of blood T cell repertoires in COVID-19. Sequencing was performed with immunoSEQ multiplex PCR; in TCRdb, only in-frame clones are kept and a portion is missing. The sample has nearly 110,000 clones, 84% seen once. The specimen was peripheral blood. The receptors were gathered from a human donor in a cohort sampled during active COVID-19.

The rearrangement links TRBV7-3 to TRBJ2-3; 11 nucleotides line up with TRBD2. V shed 5 bases and J 6 bases; nucleotides not matched to a gene: 7. The germline gives CDR1 SGHTA, CDR2 FQGTGA. This CDR3 contains 15 residues. The CDR3 reads CASSLGTSGGDTQYF. The CDR3 nucleotides read TGTGCCAGCAGCCTCGGGACTAGCGGAGGTGATACGCAGTATTTT.

The chain has TRBV19 and TRBJ2-4, with 8 bases that match TRBD1. CDR3 length equals 13 residues. Germline loops: CDR1 LNHDA, CDR2 SQIVND (reference sequence). V lost 5 bases to trimming and J lost 7 bases; unmatched junction nucleotides: 4. CDR3 sequence (DNA): TGTGCCAGTAGTGGACAGGGTAAGAACATTCAGTACTTC. Its translation: CASSGQGKNIQYF. Variable domain in full (rest from reference TRBV19 and TRBJ2-4): DGGITQSPKYLFRKEGQNVTLSCEQNLNHDAMYWYRQDPGQGLRLIYYSQIVNDFQKGDIAEGYSVSREKKESFPLTVTSAQKNPTAFYLCASSGQGKNIQYFGAGTRLSVL.

The V and J genes are TRBV5-4 and TRBJ1-2; D call uncertain. The CDR3 length is 15 residues. With 0 bases removed from V and 4 bases from J, the gap between germline ends came to 13 bases. From germline, CDR1 is SGHNT and CDR2 YYREEE (reference sequence). In DNA, the CDR3 is TGTGCCAGCAGCTTGGCGGGTGTGTTGGGCTATGGCTACACCTTC. Encoded protein: CASSLAGVLGYGYTF.

The J gene is TRBJ2-5, the V gene TRBV18; tentatively, D is TRBD2 (5 bases). The germline CDR1 and CDR2 sequences are KGHSH and LQKENI. The CDR3 is 13 residues long. V lost 2 bases to trimming and J lost 3 bases, with 7 bases between them. CDR3 residues: CASSPSGEETQYF. The CDR3 DNA reads as TGTGCCAGCTCACCATCCGGGGAAGAGACCCAGTACTTC. The full variable domain, rest sourced from reference TRBV18 and TRBJ2-5, is NAGVMQNPRHLVRRRGQEARLRCSPMKGHSHVYWYRQLPEEGLKFMVYLQKENIIDESGMPKERFSAEFPKEGPSILRIQQVVRGDSAAYFCASSPSGEETQYFGPGTRLLVL.

V and J are TRBV4-3 and TRBJ1-2; TRBD1 matches 7 bases. Germline V gene data show CDR1 as LGHNA and CDR2 as YSLEER. There are 15 residues in the CDR3. The V segment lost 0 bases and the J segment 4 bases; nucleotides outside the gene matches: 5. CDR3 bases: TGCGCCAGCAGCCAAGACATAGGGGGCATCTATGGCTACACCTTC. This sequence encodes CASSQDIGGIYGYTF.

The chain uses TRBV7-9 and TRBJ1-2, with a weak D call TRBD1 (6 bases). The CDR3 contains 15 residues. Germline CDR1 reads SEHNR; CDR2 reads FQNEAQ (reference sequence). The ends were cut back, 4 bases at V and 6 bases at J, with 18 bases in the middle. DNA for the CDR3: TGTGCCAGCAGCTCGAGGGGGGGCGCGATTGATGGCTACACCTTC. This translates into CASSSRGGAIDGYTF.

This clone was seen a few times. V gene TRBV7-8 combines with J gene TRBJ1-2; TRBD1 is a possible D gene (5 bases). V dropped 5 bases and J dropped 5 bases, with 21 bases sitting between them. Looked up from germline, CDR1 is SGHVS and CDR2 is FQNEAQ. This CDR3 region has 16 residues. CDR3 DNA sequence: TGTGCCAGCAGCCCACGGTTGTTGAACAGGCTTTATGGCTACACCTTC. It encodes CASSPRLLNRLYGYTF. Filled out from reference TRBV7-8 and TRBJ1-2, the complete variable domain reads GAGVSQSPRYKVAKRGQDVALRCDPISGHVSLFWYQQALGQGPEFLTYFQNEAQLDKSGLPSDRFFAERPEGSVSTLKIQRTQQEDSAVYLCASSPRLLNRLYGYTFGSGTRLTVV.

The chain recombines TRBV6-4 with TRBJ2-3; D is possibly TRBD1 (5 bases). V lost 2 bases to trimming and J lost 6 bases, with 9 bases between them. The CDR3 sequence is 13 residues long. The germline V gene encodes CDR1 MRHNA and CDR2 SNTAGT. The CDR3 DNA reads TGTGCCAGCAGTGACGGGGCCGGCGATACGCAGTATTTT. Amino acid sequence: CASSDGAGDTQYF.

The chain links TRBV7-9 to TRBJ1-2; 8 positions agree with TRBD1. The CDR3 contains 15 residues. V lost 5 bases and J lost 8; bases outside the gene matches: 13. Germline values: CDR1 SEHNR, CDR2 FQNEAQ (reference sequence). The CDR3 sequence: CASSPPLDREGGYTF. The CDR3, as DNA: TGTGCCAGCAGCCCCCCTTTGGACAGGGAAGGCGGCTACACCTTC. Based on the CDR3 plus reference TRBV7-9 and TRBJ1-2, the full variable domain is DTGVSQNPRHKITKRGQNVTFRCDPISEHNRLYWYRQTLGQGPEFLTYFQNEAQLEKSRLLSDRFSAERPKGSFSTLEIQRTEQGDSAMYLCASSPPLDREGGYTFGSGTRLTVV.

This clone was counted only a few times. The rearrangement links TRBV19 to TRBJ1-1, with no clear D. The CDR3 spans 13 residues. The V end lost 6 bases, the J end lost 1 base, and 9 bases lay between the germline ends. CDR1 LNHDA and CDR2 SQIVND come from the germline V gene (reference sequence). Here the CDR3 DNA reads TGTGCCAGTAGAGGGCGGGGGAACACTGAAGCTTTCTTT. Protein sequence: CASRGRGNTEAFF. The variable domain in full, with the rest retrieved from reference TRBV19 and TRBJ1-1, is DGGITQSPKYLFRKEGQNVTLSCEQNLNHDAMYWYRQDPGQGLRLIYYSQIVNDFQKGDIAEGYSVSREKKESFPLTVTSAQKNPTAFYLCASRGRGNTEAFFGQGTRLTVV.

The chain employs TRBV3-1 (or the pseudogene TRBV3-2) and TRBJ2-2; TRBD2 is a possible D gene (6 bases). The germline V gene encodes CDR1 LGHDT and CDR2 YNNKEL (reference sequence). The CDR3 length is 15 residues. The V end was cut by 4 bases, the J end by 2 bases, with 11 bases between. The CDR3 loop reads CASSPRESNTGELFF. The DNA for the CDR3 is TGTGCCAGCAGCCCTCGGGAGAGTAACACCGGGGAGCTGTTTTTT.

The J gene is TRBJ1-2, the V gene TRBV9, with 7 nucleotides matching TRBD1. Germline V CDR1 and CDR2: SGDLS, YYNGEE. The CDR3 consists of 15 residues. Trimming took 3 bases from V and 1 from J; bases not matched to a gene: 6. CDR3 coding DNA: TGTGCCAGCAGCGCAAGGGACAGACTTAACTATGGCTACACCTTC. Protein: CASSARDRLNYGYTF.

J is TRBJ1-2 and V is TRBV6-5; a possible D gene is TRBD1 (5 bases). CDR1 and CDR2 (germline): MNHEY, SVGAGI. The V end lost 5 bases, the J end lost 9 bases, and 13 bases lay between the germline ends. The CDR3 totals 12 residues. This CDR3 reads CASSPGGGSYTF. CDR3 nucleotides: TGTGCCAGCAGTCCCGGGGGGGGGAGCTACACCTTC.